The T cell receptor beta chain described here comes from a study of shared clonotypes between healthy human individuals. In this sample, this clone turned up once. CDR1 SGHAT and CDR2 FQNNGV come from the germline V gene. V was trimmed by 8 bases and J by 6 bases, leaving 16 bases between them. The CDR3 covers 13 residues. The repertoire was sequenced with immunoSEQ multiplex PCR; TCRdb's copy has only in-frame clones and lacks some. This sample has about 2.4 million clones, with over 85% found just once. The chain has TRBV11-2 and TRBJ1-1; the D gene is possibly TRBD1 (6 bases). The TCR was taken from a man aged 18 to 30 in good health. Some clones in this sample may be carry-over from other donors' samples. The specimen sequenced was naive CD4+ T cells from PBMCs. Sample subset: CD45RA+ positively selected. The CDR3 DNA sequence: TGTGCCAGCCGGCGAGACAGGAGGGCTGAAGCTTTCTTT. This encodes CASRRDRRAEAFF. The entire variable domain, with the rest obtained from reference TRBV11-2 and TRBJ1-1, is as follows: EAGVAQSPRYKIIEKRQSVAFWCNPISGHATLYWYQQILGQGPKLLIQFQNNGVVDDSQLPKDRFSAERLKGVDSTLKIQPAKLEDSAVYLCASRRDRRAEAFFGQGTRLTVV.